The next 16 T cell receptor beta chains were all read from a single sample in a study of OX40 agonist ivuxolimab in advanced cancers. Clones were sequenced by immunoSEQ multiplex PCR, and TCRdb holds only the in-frame ones, with some missing. The profile covers nearly 8,000 clones, with 79% appearing a single time and around 36% taken by the ten largest. Sequences were derived from CD4+ or CD8+ T cells sorted from blood, sampled in a trial of the OX40 agonist ivuxolimab. These receptors were collected from an adult with an advanced solid tumor such as melanoma, head and neck, liver or kidney cancer.

The J gene is TRBJ2-1, the V gene TRBV19; 7 nucleotides line up with TRBD1. V lost 10 bases, J lost 4 bases, and 1 base stayed unmatched. Germline loops: CDR1 LNHDA, CDR2 SQIVND (reference sequence). The CDR3 consists of 11 residues. This chain's CDR3 is CATGQYNEQFF. CDR3 sequence (DNA): TGTGCCACGGGACAGTACAATGAGCAGTTCTTC.

By share, this clone counts as medium-sized (0.01 to 0.1%). The chain combines TRBV9 with TRBJ2-3; D possibly corresponds to TRBD1 (6 bases). CDR3 size: 15 residues. The germline V and J ends were trimmed by 4 bases and 0 bases, with 12 bases remaining between them. The germline V gene encodes CDR1 SGDLS and CDR2 YYNGEE. The DNA for the CDR3 is TGTGCCAGCAGCCCAACCGGGACAAGCACAGATACGCAGTATTTT. This sequence encodes CASSPTGTSTDTQYF.

V is TRBV7-9 and J is TRBJ1-2, with unresolved D. Trimming cost V 3 bases and J 5 bases, with 13 bases left between them. The length of the CDR3 is 14 residues. Germline-derived CDR1 and CDR2 are SEHNR and FQNEAQ (reference sequence). This CDR3 is CASSFLGRNYGYTF. The DNA of the CDR3 is TGTGCCAGCAGCTTTCTGGGCAGGAATTATGGCTACACCTTC.

The chain combines TRBV28 with TRBJ1-6; possibly TRBD1 for D (6 bases). V gave up 1 base and J gave up 8 bases, with 9 bases separating them. Germline V gene data show CDR1 as MDHEN and CDR2 as SYDVKM. The CDR3 sequence is 14 residues long. This CDR3 reads CASSLSSGDSPLHF. The CDR3, as DNA: TGTGCCAGCAGTTTATCGTCAGGGGATTCACCCCTCCACTTT.

This clone was seen a few times. The chain employs TRBV29-1 and TRBJ2-1; TRBD2 agrees at 13 bases. With V trimmed by 4 bases and J by 7 bases, 13 bases remained unmatched. CDR3 size: 17 residues. CDR1 and CDR2 from the germline V gene are SQVTM and ANQGSEA. CDR3 residues: CSVVGLAGVRGWNEQFF. CDR3 bases: TGCAGCGTTGTAGGACTAGCGGGAGTAAGGGGATGGAATGAGCAGTTCTTC.

This sequence joins TRBV14 and TRBJ1-4; D possibly corresponds to TRBD1 (5 bases). The CDR3 totals 15 residues. Per germline, CDR1 SGHDN and CDR2 FVKESK. Trimming removed 0 bases from V and 5 bases from J, with 10 bases in between. CDR3 sequence reads: CASSQDRAVNEKLFF. CDR3 DNA: TGTGCCAGCAGCCAAGACAGGGCCGTGAATGAAAAACTGTTTTTT.

The chain uses TRBV5-6 and TRBJ2-1; D is ambiguous. The V gene's germline CDR1 is SGHDT and CDR2 YYEEEE. Trimming shortened V by 0 bases and J by 6 bases, and 7 bases separated the two germline ends. The CDR3 extends over 13 amino acids. CDR3 bases: TGTGCCAGCAGCTTGGGGCTCTCCAATGAGCAGTTCTTC. It specifies CASSLGLSNEQFF. Based on the CDR3 plus reference TRBV5-6 and TRBJ2-1, the full variable domain is DAGVTQSPTHLIKTRGQQVTLRCSPKSGHDTVSWYQQALGQGPQFIFQYYEEEERQRGNFPDRFSGHQFPNYSSELNVNALLLGDSALYLCASSLGLSNEQFFGPGTRLTVL.

This clone has only a few counts. The genes are TRBV19 and TRBJ2-7; a possible D gene is TRBD1 (5 bases). Trimming stripped 6 bases from V and 0 bases from J, with 9 bases between. Germline V gene data show CDR1 as LNHDA and CDR2 as SQIVND (reference sequence). The CDR3 length is 13 residues. The CDR3 coding sequence is TGTGCCAGTAGCCAGACAGTCTCCTACGAGCAGTACTTC. Its translation: CASSQTVSYEQYF.

This chain connects TRBV6-1 to TRBJ2-5, with D unresolved. Looked up from germline, CDR1 is MNHNS and CDR2 is SASEGT. Between the trimmed V and J ends, which lost 5 bases and 5 bases, there was a span of 12 bases. The CDR3 totals 13 residues. The CDR3 nucleotides read TGTGCCAGCAGTTCGTTGGGGTGGGAGACCCAGTACTTC. Protein: CASSSLGWETQYF.

The chain has TRBV30 and TRBJ2-3; D may be TRBD1 (7 bases). Per the germline V gene, CDR1 is GTSNPN and CDR2 is SVGIG (reference sequence). The V end was cut by 0 bases, the J end by 2 bases, with 18 bases between. This CDR3 is built from 17 residues. The CDR3 coding sequence is TGTGCCTGGAGTGTACTGGGCAGGGGGGTCCCCACAGATACGCAGTATTTT. Amino acids: CAWSVLGRGVPTDTQYF. The variable domain in full, with the rest retrieved from reference TRBV30 and TRBJ2-3, is SQTIHQWPATLVQPVGSPLSLECTVEGTSNPNLYWYRQAAGRGLQLLFYSVGIGQISSEVPQNLSASRPQDRQFILSSKKLLLSDSGFYLCAWSVLGRGVPTDTQYFGPGTRLTVL.

The J gene is TRBJ2-1, the V gene TRBV19, with 14 bases fitting TRBD2. This CDR3 has 15 amino acids. Germline trimming cut 3 bases from V and 9 bases from J; bases unmatched to any gene: 4. The germline V gene has CDR1 LNHDA and CDR2 SQIVND (reference sequence). CDR3 nucleotide sequence: TGTGCCAGTAGTATGACTAGCGGGAGGGCCACTGAGCAGTTCTTC. This translates into CASSMTSGRATEQFF. Supplemented by reference TRBV19 and TRBJ2-1, the full variable domain reads DGGITQSPKYLFRKEGQNVTLSCEQNLNHDAMYWYRQDPGQGLRLIYYSQIVNDFQKGDIAEGYSVSREKKESFPLTVTSAQKNPTAFYLCASSMTSGRATEQFFGPGTRLTVL.

The rearrangement uses TRBV27 and TRBJ2-7; TRBD1 is a possible D gene (6 bases). The CDR3 runs to 12 residues. CDR1 and CDR2 from the germline V gene are MNHEY and SMNVEV (reference sequence). V gave up 4 bases and J gave up 3 bases, with 7 bases separating them. The CDR3 bases are TGTGCCAGCAGTTCCAGGGGCTACGAGCAGTACTTC. Amino acid sequence: CASSSRGYEQYF.

Worth noting for this clone: The junction does not match germline at one end; this may be a read error. The chain uses TRBV7-9 and TRBJ2-2; a possible D gene is TRBD2 (6 bases). The CDR3 has 15 amino acids. Germline V gives CDR1 SEHNR, CDR2 FQNEAQ (reference sequence). The CDR3, as DNA: TGTGCCAGCAGCCTCCCGGGGAGGAACTCCGGGGAGCTGTTTTTT. Its protein product is CASSLPGRNSGELFF.

This chain joins TRBV27 and TRBJ2-1; tentatively, D is TRBD1 (6 bases). The CDR3 covers 14 residues. Germline-derived CDR1 and CDR2 are MNHEY and SMNVEV (reference sequence). V was clipped by 2 bases and J by 4 bases, with 9 bases between them. CDR3 protein: CASSLGQIYNEQFF. CDR3 bases: TGTGCCAGCAGTTTAGGACAGATATACAATGAGCAGTTCTTC.

V usage is TRBV15 and J usage is TRBJ2-5; 7 bases are a match to TRBD1. J gave up 3 bases and V 0 bases, and 1 base lay outside the gene matches. Germline V gives CDR1 LNHNV, CDR2 YYDKDF (reference sequence). This CDR3 has 14 amino acids. CDR3 region: CATSRDQGEETQYF. In DNA form, the CDR3 reads TGTGCCACCAGCAGAGATCAGGGGGAAGAGACCCAGTACTTC.

The rearrangement links TRBV5-1 to TRBJ1-4; 7 nucleotides agree with TRBD1. Per germline, CDR1 SGHRS and CDR2 YFSETQ. The CDR3 runs to 16 residues. Trimming removed 1 base from V and 5 bases from J; junction bases left unmatched: 8. The CDR3 protein is CASSLTVQGNNEKLFF. In DNA, the CDR3 is TGCGCCAGCAGCTTGACCGTACAGGGGAACAATGAAAAACTGTTTTTT.